What follows describes a single T cell receptor beta chain. This specimen belongs to a study of control samples from healthy donors and cancer patients. V gave up 6 bases and J gave up 4 bases, with 9 bases separating them. This CDR3 comprises 13 residues. Looked up from germline, CDR1 is LNHDA and CDR2 is SQIVND (reference sequence). The protocol was immunoSEQ multiplex PCR, while the TCRdb copy is restricted to in-frame clones and leaves out a portion. The data show approximately 150,000 clones, around 92% seen once. The clonotype was recovered from a man younger than 40 in good health. V gene TRBV19 combines with J gene TRBJ2-2; tentatively, D is TRBD1 (5 bases). Sample: blood. For the CDR3, the DNA is TGTGCCAGTAGCACGACAGCCACCGGGGAGCTGTTTTTT. Translation: CASSTTATGELFF. Using reference TRBV19 and TRBJ2-2 for the parts outside the CDR3, the full variable domain is DGGITQSPKYLFRKEGQNVTLSCEQNLNHDAMYWYRQDPGQGLRLIYYSQIVNDFQKGDIAEGYSVSREKKESFPLTVTSAQKNPTAFYLCASSTTATGELFFGEGSRLTVL.